The 32 T cell receptor beta chains listed next were all sequenced from one sample in a study of shared clonotypes between healthy human individuals. The data were produced by immunoSEQ multiplex PCR, yet TCRdb's version contains in-frame clones alone and is incomplete. The sample has a few million clones; 85% to 95% are singletons. The specimen was naive CD4+ T cells sorted from blood. Subset indicated: CD45RA+ positively selected. The receptors originated from a man between 18 and 35 years old in good health.

V usage is TRBV6-5 and J usage is TRBJ2-6; 7 positions agree with TRBD1. Per germline, CDR1 MNHEY and CDR2 SVGAGI. The J segment lost 4 bases and the V segment lost 2 bases, leaving 5 bases of the junction unmatched. The CDR3 is 16 residues long. The CDR3 protein is CASSYLQGRGANVLTF. CDR3 in DNA: TGTGCCAGCAGTTACCTACAGGGGAGAGGGGCCAACGTCCTGACTTTC.

The rearrangement links TRBV28 to TRBJ2-5; D gene unclear. The ends were cut back, 7 bases at V and 2 bases at J, with 8 bases in the middle. Germline assignment: CDR1 MDHEN and CDR2 SYDVKM. The CDR3 contains 12 residues. CDR3 in amino acids: CASTRGQETQYF. CDR3 nucleotide sequence: TGTGCCAGCACCCGTGGGCAAGAGACCCAGTACTTC.

For the CDR3, the DNA is TGTGCCAGCAGCTTAGATACTCAATTGCCCCCCGCTTTCTTT. As protein: CASSLDTQLPPAFF. The chain couples TRBV7-9 to TRBJ1-1, with no clear D. The CDR3 covers 14 residues. Germline V gene lookup returns CDR1 SEHNR and CDR2 FQNEAQ (reference sequence). The germline V and J ends were trimmed by 1 base and 11 bases, with 17 bases remaining between them.

V is TRBV20-1 and J is TRBJ1-6; 7 bases are shared with TRBD1. The CDR3 runs to 11 residues. In germline, CDR1 is DFQATT, CDR2 SNEGSKA (reference sequence). CDR3 DNA: TGCGTAACAGGGGTACATTCACCCCTCCACTTT. Translating it yields CVTGVHSPLHF.

The chain uses TRBV6-5 and TRBJ1-1; D gene unclear. The germline V and J ends were trimmed by 2 bases and 1 base, with 11 bases remaining between them. The CDR3 is 15 amino acids. The germline V gene encodes CDR1 MNHEY and CDR2 SVGAGI. The CDR3, as DNA: TGTGCCAGCAGTTACGGGTCCAGACCGAACACTGAAGCTTTCTTT. This encodes CASSYGSRPNTEAFF.

The chain recombines TRBV7-2 with TRBJ2-7; 9 nucleotides align to TRBD2. Per germline, CDR1 SGHTA and CDR2 FQGNSA. Trimming at V came to 10 bases and at J to 3 bases, leaving 10 bases not matched to a gene. This CDR3 spans 14 amino acids. Here the CDR3 reads CATGFSGGIYEQYF. The CDR3 nucleotides are TGTGCCACGGGATTTAGCGGGGGAATCTACGAGCAGTACTTC. Using reference TRBV7-2 and TRBJ2-7 for the parts outside the CDR3, the full variable domain is GAGVSQSPSNKVTEKGKDVELRCDPISGHTALYWYRQSLGQGLEFLIYFQGNSAPDKSGLPSDRFSAERTGGSVSTLTIQRTQQEDSAVYLCATGFSGGIYEQYFGPGTRLTVT.

This chain uses TRBV6-6 with TRBJ2-2; 7 nucleotides agree with TRBD1. Germline values: CDR1 MNHNY, CDR2 SVGAGI (reference sequence). The CDR3 has 16 amino acids. The junction had 9 bases not matched to a gene; V was cut back by 4 bases and J by 4 bases. DNA for the CDR3: TGTGCCAGCAGTTGGGCGGACAGGACGGGCACCGGGGAGCTGTTTTTT. As protein: CASSWADRTGTGELFF.

This sequence joins TRBV6-5 and TRBJ1-6; the D is unclear. CDR1 and CDR2 from the germline V gene are MNHEY and SVGAGI. Trimming pared 0 bases from V and 8 bases from J, leaving 11 bases between. The CDR3 runs 15 residues. DNA for the CDR3: TGTGCCAGCAGTTACTCAGAATTCCCCTATTCACCCCTCCACTTT. Translation: CASSYSEFPYSPLHF.

This clone showed up just once. The chain links TRBV18 to TRBJ2-1, with D perhaps TRBD1 or TRBD2 (5 bases each). Germline values: CDR1 KGHSH, CDR2 LQKENI. Trimming took off 3 bases at V and 5 bases at J, with 17 bases between the two ends. This CDR3 is built from 16 residues. CDR3 sequence: CASSPRVGDPDNEQFF. The CDR3, as DNA: TGTGCCAGCTCACCCAGGGTGGGGGACCCTGACAATGAGCAGTTCTTC.

The rearrangement links TRBV19 to TRBJ1-5; D is ambiguous. CDR3 length equals 15 residues. Trimming stripped 3 bases from V and 0 bases from J, with 9 bases between. Germline V gene data show CDR1 as LNHDA and CDR2 as SQIVND (reference sequence). The CDR3 DNA sequence: TGTGCCAGTAGTATTTACCCGACTAGCAATCAGCCCCAGCATTTT. Translated, it gives CASSIYPTSNQPQHF. The full variable domain, its missing parts supplied by reference TRBV19 and TRBJ1-5, is DGGITQSPKYLFRKEGQNVTLSCEQNLNHDAMYWYRQDPGQGLRLIYYSQIVNDFQKGDIAEGYSVSREKKESFPLTVTSAQKNPTAFYLCASSIYPTSNQPQHFGDGTRLSIL.

This clone is a singleton in its sample. The V call is TRBV10-1, the J call TRBJ2-5; tentative D call: TRBD2 (6 bases). There are 13 residues in the CDR3. Trimming cost V 0 bases and J 10 bases, with 12 bases left between them. The V gene's germline CDR1 is WNHNN and CDR2 SYGVQD (reference sequence). The CDR3 here is CASSESGRRGQYF. For the CDR3, the DNA is TGCGCCAGCAGTGAGTCGGGCAGGAGGGGCCAGTACTTC.

The gene calls are TRBV6-5 and TRBJ1-4; D ambiguous. The CDR3 contains 15 residues. The germline gives CDR1 MNHEY, CDR2 SVGAGI. V was trimmed by 0 bases and J by 5 bases, leaving 10 bases between them. The CDR3 sequence: CASSYSSRRNEKLFF. As DNA, the CDR3 is TGTGCCAGCAGTTACTCGAGCAGGAGAAATGAAAAACTGTTTTTT.

The chain carries TRBV10-3 and TRBJ2-7; 9 bases agree with TRBD1. Germline assignment: CDR1 ENHRY and CDR2 SYGVKD. The CDR3 is made up of 16 amino acids. Trimming at V came to 2 bases and at J to 5 bases, leaving 10 bases not matched to a gene. The DNA of the CDR3 is TGTGCCATCAGTGAGGGAGGGACAGGGATTGTGGACGAGCAGTACTTC. Its translation is CAISEGGTGIVDEQYF.

The chain employs TRBV2 and TRBJ1-1; D is unclear. This CDR3 is built from 12 residues. Per germline, CDR1 SNHLY and CDR2 FYNNEI. V was pared by 2 bases and J by 9 bases, with 10 bases between. CDR3 DNA: TGTGCCAGCAGTGAACTAACTCCCCAAGCTTTCTTT. Amino acid sequence: CASSELTPQAFF.

This chain's CDR3 is CASSLLTVTIEQFF. CDR3 coding DNA: TGTGCCAGCAGCTTACTGACTGTTACAATTGAGCAGTTCTTC. The chain links TRBV7-2 to TRBJ2-1, with unresolved D. V shed 2 bases and J shed 9 bases, with 14 bases lying between them. This CDR3 comprises 14 residues. From germline, CDR1 is SGHTA and CDR2 FQGNSA.

The gene calls are TRBV6-5 and TRBJ1-2, with D possibly being TRBD1 (5 bases). The V gene lost 6 bases and the J gene lost 1 base, with 12 bases spanning the gap. CDR3 length equals 14 residues. In germline, CDR1 is MNHEY, CDR2 SVGAGI. CDR3 coding DNA: TGTGCCAGCAGCACAGGAGGCCTTAACTATGGCTACACCTTC. Residues: CASSTGGLNYGYTF.

The CDR3 DNA reads as TGTGCCAGCAGCCCTTTGTACGGACTTGCTAACTATGGCTACACCTTC. This sequence encodes CASSPLYGLANYGYTF. The rearrangement joins TRBV11-2 to TRBJ1-2; D is unresolved. CDR1 and CDR2 from the germline V gene are SGHAT and FQNNGV. Trimming left V 5 bases short and J 0 bases short, with 16 bases between. The CDR3 is 16 residues long.

This rearrangement joins TRBV18 to TRBJ1-2, with D possibly matching TRBD1 (5 bases). Germline-derived CDR1 and CDR2 are KGHSH and LQKENI. CDR3 length equals 15 residues. The V end was cut by 3 bases, the J end by 4 bases, with 15 bases between. CDR3 region: CASSPPGGVGYGYTF. The CDR3 nucleotides read TGTGCCAGCTCACCCCCGGGAGGGGTAGGCTATGGCTACACCTTC.

The V and J genes are TRBV2 and TRBJ1-3; unclear D gene. The V gene's germline CDR1 is SNHLY and CDR2 FYNNEI. The CDR3 extends over 15 amino acids. The germline V and J ends were trimmed by 3 bases and 0 bases, with 9 bases remaining between them. CDR3 region: CASSESVLSGNTIYF. The CDR3 coding sequence is TGTGCCAGCAGTGAGTCAGTACTCTCTGGAAACACCATATATTTT.

The chain uses TRBV30 and TRBJ1-6; no firm D call. The CDR3 runs 16 residues. V lost 0 bases to trimming and J lost 9 bases, with 18 bases between them. Germline V gene data show CDR1 as GTSNPN and CDR2 as SVGIG (reference sequence). The CDR3 nucleotides read TGTGCCTGGAGTGTACGAGGGCCGGAGCGAGGTTCACCCCTCCACTTT. Residues: CAWSVRGPERGSPLHF.

The chain couples TRBV18 to TRBJ1-5; 9 bases match TRBD1. This CDR3 has 16 residues. CDR1 and CDR2 from the germline V gene are KGHSH and LQKENI. Trimming at V came to 3 bases and at J to 4 bases, leaving 7 bases not matched to a gene. As DNA, the CDR3 is TGTGCCAGCTCACCTAAGGACAGGGGAAATAATCAGCCCCAGCATTTT. Encoded protein: CASSPKDRGNNQPQHF.

This clone appeared a single time. This sequence joins TRBV5-1 and TRBJ2-2; 13 bases align to TRBD2. This CDR3 is 16 amino acids long. Germline loops: CDR1 SGHRS, CDR2 YFSETQ. With V trimmed by 4 bases and J by 7 bases, 7 bases remained unmatched. The CDR3 here is CASSQGLAGSGGELFF. In DNA form, the CDR3 reads TGCGCCAGCAGCCAGGGACTAGCGGGATCGGGCGGGGAGCTGTTTTTT.

Concerning this clone: Other DNA sequences in the sample encode the same CDR3. The chain carries TRBV15 and TRBJ2-7, with D tentatively TRBD2 (5 bases). Trimming removed 0 bases from V and 1 base from J, with 10 bases in between. The CDR3 contains 15 residues. Germline CDR1 and CDR2: LNHNV and YYDKDF (reference sequence). CDR3 in DNA: TGTGCCACCAGCAGAGATCCCGGCGGGTCCTACGAGCAGTACTTC. The encoded protein is CATSRDPGGSYEQYF.

V is TRBV5-5 and J is TRBJ1-4, with 9 positions matching TRBD1. Trimming removed 0 bases from V and 4 bases from J; junction bases left unmatched: 4. There are 16 residues in the CDR3. From germline, CDR1 is SGHKS and CDR2 YYEKEE (reference sequence). The CDR3 here is CASSLGTGANNEKLFF. In nucleotides, the CDR3 is TGTGCCAGCAGCTTGGGGACAGGGGCGAATAATGAAAAACTGTTTTTT.

The chain has TRBV11-2 and TRBJ2-2, with D tentatively TRBD2 (6 bases). Germline loops: CDR1 SGHAT, CDR2 FQNNGV. CDR3 size: 17 residues. Trimming cost V 5 bases and J 1 base, with 17 bases left between them. CDR3 DNA: TGTGCCAGCAGCCCAACAGGAGGGAGCAAGAACACCGGGGAGCTGTTTTTT. This sequence encodes CASSPTGGSKNTGELFF.

The rearrangement joins TRBV10-3 to TRBJ2-1, with D hard to call. CDR1 is ENHRY and CDR2 is SYGVKD in the germline V gene. The germline V and J ends were trimmed by 3 bases and 6 bases, with 12 bases remaining between them. This CDR3 is built from 14 residues. CDR3 nucleotide sequence: TGTGCCATCAGTGAACCTGCGTTTTTCAATGAGCAGTTCTTC. The encoded protein is CAISEPAFFNEQFF.

V and J are TRBV5-4 and TRBJ1-3; possible D gene TRBD1, 5 bases. From germline, CDR1 is SGHNT and CDR2 YYREEE (reference sequence). The CDR3 consists of 14 residues. Deletions cut 0 bases from V and 4 bases from J, with 8 bases between. The CDR3 loop is CASSLDRTGNTIYF. The CDR3 DNA reads as TGTGCCAGCAGCTTGGACAGGACAGGAAACACCATATATTTT. Full variable domain (outside the CDR3, taken from reference TRBV5-4 and TRBJ1-3): ETGVTQSPTHLIKTRGQQVTLRCSSQSGHNTVSWYQQALGQGPQFIFQYYREEENGRGNFPPRFSGLQFPNYSSELNVNALELDDSALYLCASSLDRTGNTIYFGEGSWLTVV.

In DNA form, the CDR3 reads TGTGCCAGCAGCCTGCGGGGGCAGGGCTACAATGAGCAGTTCTTC. It encodes CASSLRGQGYNEQFF. This chain links TRBV5-4 with TRBJ2-1; TRBD2 might be the D (7 bases). From germline, CDR1 is SGHNT and CDR2 YYREEE (reference sequence). The CDR3 spans 15 residues. V lost 4 bases and J lost 3, with 14 bases in between.

The chain links TRBV19 to TRBJ1-1; 7 nucleotides line up with TRBD1. CDR3 size: 13 residues. Losses at the gene ends were 4 bases for V and 5 bases for J; bases not matched to a gene: 4. Germline loops: CDR1 LNHDA, CDR2 SQIVND (reference sequence). The CDR3 nucleotides are TGTGCCAGTAGTACAGCAGGGGGGACTGAAGCTTTCTTT. Its protein is CASSTAGGTEAFF. The entire variable domain, with the rest obtained from reference TRBV19 and TRBJ1-1, is as follows: DGGITQSPKYLFRKEGQNVTLSCEQNLNHDAMYWYRQDPGQGLRLIYYSQIVNDFQKGDIAEGYSVSREKKESFPLTVTSAQKNPTAFYLCASSTAGGTEAFFGQGTRLTVV.

The chain couples TRBV7-8 to TRBJ2-7, with D perhaps being TRBD1 or TRBD2 (5 bases each). V was cut by 2 bases and J by 2 bases, with 16 bases left in between. CDR1 and CDR2 (germline): SGHVS, FQNEAQ. CDR3 length: 16 residues. Written as DNA, the CDR3 is TGTGCCAGCAGCTTAACGAGGGGCAGCGAAACCTACGAGCAGTACTTC. This encodes CASSLTRGSETYEQYF. Combining the CDR3 with reference TRBV7-8 and TRBJ2-7 gives the whole variable domain GAGVSQSPRYKVAKRGQDVALRCDPISGHVSLFWYQQALGQGPEFLTYFQNEAQLDKSGLPSDRFFAERPEGSVSTLKIQRTQQEDSAVYLCASSLTRGSETYEQYFGPGTRLTVT.

The rearrangement joins TRBV6-6 to TRBJ1-2; D gene uncertain. Per germline, CDR1 MNHNY and CDR2 SVGAGI (reference sequence). This CDR3 comprises 12 residues. V was shortened by 8 bases and J by 2 bases, with 9 bases between the two germline ends. In nucleotides, the CDR3 is TGTGCCAGCTCTGGGTCGAACTATGGCTACACCTTC. It yields the protein CASSGSNYGYTF.

The genes are TRBV4-1 and TRBJ2-7; D possibly corresponds to TRBD2 (6 bases). CDR3 length: 14 amino acids. CDR1 and CDR2 from the germline V gene are MGHRA and YSYEKL. With 3 bases removed from V and 2 bases from J, the gap between germline ends came to 11 bases. The CDR3 sequence: CASSQEGRPYEQYF. CDR3 sequence (DNA): TGCGCCAGCAGCCAGGAGGGCAGGCCCTACGAGCAGTACTTC.